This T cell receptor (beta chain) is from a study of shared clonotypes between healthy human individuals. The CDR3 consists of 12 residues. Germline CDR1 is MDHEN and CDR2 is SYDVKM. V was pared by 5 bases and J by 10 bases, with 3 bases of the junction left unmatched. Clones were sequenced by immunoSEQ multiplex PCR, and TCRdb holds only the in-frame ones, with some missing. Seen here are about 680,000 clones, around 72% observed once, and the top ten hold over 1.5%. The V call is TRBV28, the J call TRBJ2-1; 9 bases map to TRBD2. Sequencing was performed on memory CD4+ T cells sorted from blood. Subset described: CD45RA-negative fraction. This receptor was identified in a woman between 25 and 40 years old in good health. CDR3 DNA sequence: TGTGCCAGCAGTCAGCGGGGGGAGGAGCAGTTCTTC. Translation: CASSQRGEEQFF.